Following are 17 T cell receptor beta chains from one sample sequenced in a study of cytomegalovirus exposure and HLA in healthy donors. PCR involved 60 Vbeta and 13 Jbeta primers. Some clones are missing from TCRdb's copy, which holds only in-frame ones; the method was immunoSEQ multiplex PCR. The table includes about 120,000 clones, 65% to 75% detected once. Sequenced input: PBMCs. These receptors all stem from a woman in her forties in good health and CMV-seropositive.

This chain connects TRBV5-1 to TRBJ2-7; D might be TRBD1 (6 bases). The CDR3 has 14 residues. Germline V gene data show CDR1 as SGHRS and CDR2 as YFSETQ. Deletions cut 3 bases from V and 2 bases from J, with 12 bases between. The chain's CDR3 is CASSSRTATYEQYF. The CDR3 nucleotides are TGCGCCAGCAGCTCGAGGACAGCGACCTACGAGCAGTACTTC.

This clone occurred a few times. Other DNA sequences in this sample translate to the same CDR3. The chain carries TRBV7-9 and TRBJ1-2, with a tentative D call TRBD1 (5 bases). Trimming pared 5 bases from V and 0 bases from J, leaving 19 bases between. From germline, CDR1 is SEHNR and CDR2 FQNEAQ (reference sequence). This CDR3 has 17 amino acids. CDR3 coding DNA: TGTGCCAGCAGCCTAAGTGGGGGGGGTCTCCCTAACTATGGCTACACCTTC. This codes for CASSLSGGGLPNYGYTF. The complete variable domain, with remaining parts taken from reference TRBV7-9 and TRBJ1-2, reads DTGVSQNPRHKITKRGQNVTFRCDPISEHNRLYWYRQTLGQGPEFLTYFQNEAQLEKSRLLSDRFSAERPKGSFSTLEIQRTEQGDSAMYLCASSLSGGGLPNYGYTFGSGTRLTVV.

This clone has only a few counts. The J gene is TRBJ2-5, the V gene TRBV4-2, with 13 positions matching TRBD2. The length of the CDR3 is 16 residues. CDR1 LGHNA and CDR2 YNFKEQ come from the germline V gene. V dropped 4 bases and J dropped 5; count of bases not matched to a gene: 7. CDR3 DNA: TGTGCCAGCAGCCCACTAGCGGGGGGGCTAGCGGAGACCCAGTACTTC. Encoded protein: CASSPLAGGLAETQYF.

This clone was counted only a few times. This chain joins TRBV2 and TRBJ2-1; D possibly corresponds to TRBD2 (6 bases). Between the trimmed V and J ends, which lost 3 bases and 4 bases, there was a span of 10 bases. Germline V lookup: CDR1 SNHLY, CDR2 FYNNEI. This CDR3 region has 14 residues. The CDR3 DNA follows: TGTGCCAGCAGTGAGTCTAGCGTGTACAATGAGCAGTTCTTC. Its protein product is CASSESSVYNEQFF.

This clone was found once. CDR3 bases: TGTGCCACCAGCAGAGACGATCAGCCCCAGCATTTT. Its protein is CATSRDDQPQHF. The chain couples TRBV15 to TRBJ1-5; D is unresolved. CDR1 is LNHNV, CDR2 YYDKDF, per germline (reference sequence). V was shortened by 0 bases and J by 5 bases, with 2 bases between the two germline ends. There are 12 residues in the CDR3.

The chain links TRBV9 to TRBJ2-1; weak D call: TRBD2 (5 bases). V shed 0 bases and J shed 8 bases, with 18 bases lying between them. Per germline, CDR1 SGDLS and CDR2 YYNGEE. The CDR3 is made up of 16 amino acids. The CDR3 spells CASSVVGLGSLDEQFF. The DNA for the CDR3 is TGTGCCAGCAGCGTAGTTGGACTTGGGAGCTTGGATGAGCAGTTCTTC.

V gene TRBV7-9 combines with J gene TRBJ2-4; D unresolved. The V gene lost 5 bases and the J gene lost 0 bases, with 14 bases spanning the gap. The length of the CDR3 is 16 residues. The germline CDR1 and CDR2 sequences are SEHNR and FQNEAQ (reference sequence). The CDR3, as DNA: TGTGCCAGCAGCCTTCATACGACGGGAGCCAAAAACATTCAGTACTTC. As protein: CASSLHTTGAKNIQYF.

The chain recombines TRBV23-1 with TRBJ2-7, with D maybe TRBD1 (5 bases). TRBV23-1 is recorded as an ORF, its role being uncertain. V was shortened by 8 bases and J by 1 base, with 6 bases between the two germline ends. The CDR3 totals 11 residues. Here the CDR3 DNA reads TGCGCCAGCGACAGTTCCTACGAGCAGTACTTC. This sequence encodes CASDSSYEQYF.

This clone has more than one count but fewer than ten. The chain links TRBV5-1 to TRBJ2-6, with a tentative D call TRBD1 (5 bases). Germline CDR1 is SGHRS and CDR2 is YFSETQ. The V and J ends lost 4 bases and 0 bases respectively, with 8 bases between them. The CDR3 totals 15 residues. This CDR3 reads CASSPTDSGANVLTF. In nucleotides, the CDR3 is TGCGCCAGCAGCCCGACAGACTCTGGGGCCAACGTCCTGACTTTC.

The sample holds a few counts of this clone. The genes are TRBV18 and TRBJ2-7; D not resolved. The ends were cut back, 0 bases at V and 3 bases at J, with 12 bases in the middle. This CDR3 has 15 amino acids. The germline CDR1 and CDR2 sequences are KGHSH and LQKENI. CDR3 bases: TGTGCCAGCTCACCACCGATTCGAGGAGACTACGAGCAGTACTTC. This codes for CASSPPIRGDYEQYF.

DNA for the CDR3: TGTGCCAGCAGCCGAGGGACTAGCCAAAACATTCAGTACTTC. Translated: CASSRGTSQNIQYF. The chain combines TRBV11-2 with TRBJ2-4; 9 bases are shared with TRBD2. This CDR3 region has 14 residues. Germline V gives CDR1 SGHAT, CDR2 FQNNGV. Trimming took 5 bases from V and 5 from J; bases not matched to a gene: 4.

The CDR3 DNA is TGTGCCAGCTCACTGGGACTGCTGAGCTCCTACAATGAGCAGTTCTTC. Protein sequence: CASSLGLLSSYNEQFF. V is TRBV7-6 and J is TRBJ2-1; D is possibly TRBD2 (6 bases). The germline V and J ends were trimmed by 8 bases and 0 bases, with 17 bases remaining between them. There are 16 residues in the CDR3. CDR1 and CDR2 (germline): SGHVS, FNYEAQ. The full variable domain, completed using reference TRBV7-6 and TRBJ2-1, is GAGVSQSPRYKVTKRGQDVALRCDPISGHVSLYWYRQALGQGPEFLTYFNYEAQQDKSGLPNDRFSAERPEGSISTLTIQRTEQRDSAMYRCASSLGLLSSYNEQFFGPGTRLTVL.

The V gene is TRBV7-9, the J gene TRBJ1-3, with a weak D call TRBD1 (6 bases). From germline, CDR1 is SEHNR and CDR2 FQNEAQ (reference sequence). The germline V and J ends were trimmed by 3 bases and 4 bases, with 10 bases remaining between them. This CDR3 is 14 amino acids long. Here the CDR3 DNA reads TGTGCCAGCAGCTTTGGGGGCGCGGGAAACACCATATATTTT. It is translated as CASSFGGAGNTIYF.

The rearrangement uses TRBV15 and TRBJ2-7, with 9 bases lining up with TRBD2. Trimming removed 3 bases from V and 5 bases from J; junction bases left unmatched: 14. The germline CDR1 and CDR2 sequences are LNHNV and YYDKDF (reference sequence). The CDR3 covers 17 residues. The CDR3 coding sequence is TGTGCCACCAGCAGGGGCGGACTAGCGATCCTCGGCAACGAGCAGTACTTC. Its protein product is CATSRGGLAILGNEQYF.

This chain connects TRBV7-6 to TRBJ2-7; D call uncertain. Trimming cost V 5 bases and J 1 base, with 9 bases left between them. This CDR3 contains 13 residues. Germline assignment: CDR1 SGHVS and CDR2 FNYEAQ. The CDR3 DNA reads TGTGCCAGCAGCCCCCGCGGTTCCTACGAGCAGTACTTC. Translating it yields CASSPRGSYEQYF.

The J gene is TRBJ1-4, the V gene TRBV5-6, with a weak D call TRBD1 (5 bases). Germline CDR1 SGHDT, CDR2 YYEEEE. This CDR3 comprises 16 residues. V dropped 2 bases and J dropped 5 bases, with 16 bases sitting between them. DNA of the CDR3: TGTGCCAGCAGCTTTACTCCCGGGGGGGGAAATGAAAAACTGTTTTTT. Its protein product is CASSFTPGGGNEKLFF.

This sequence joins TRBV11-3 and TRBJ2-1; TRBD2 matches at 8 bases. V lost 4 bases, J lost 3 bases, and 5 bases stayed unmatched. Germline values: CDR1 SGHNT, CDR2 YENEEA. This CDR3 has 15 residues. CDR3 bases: TGTGCCAGCAGCTCCGGGGGGGCGGGCTACAATGAGCAGTTCTTC. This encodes CASSSGGAGYNEQFF.